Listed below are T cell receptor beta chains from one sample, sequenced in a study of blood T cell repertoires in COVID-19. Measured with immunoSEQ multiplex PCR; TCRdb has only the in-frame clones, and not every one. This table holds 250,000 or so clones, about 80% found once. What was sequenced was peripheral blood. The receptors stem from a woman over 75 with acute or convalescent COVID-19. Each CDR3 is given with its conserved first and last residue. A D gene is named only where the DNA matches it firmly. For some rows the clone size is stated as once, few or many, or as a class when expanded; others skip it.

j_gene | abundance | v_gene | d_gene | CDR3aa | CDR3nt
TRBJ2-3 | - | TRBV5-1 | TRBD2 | CASSLGFSGGTDTQYF | TGCGCCAGCAGCTTGGGCTTCTCGGGGGGGACAGATACGCAGTATTTT
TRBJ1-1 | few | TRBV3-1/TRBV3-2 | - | CASSQVSGNTEAFF | TGTGCCAGCAGCCAAGTGTCAGGGAACACTGAAGCTTTCTTT
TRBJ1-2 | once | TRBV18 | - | CASSPGEEGYTF | TGTGCCAGCTCACCAGGGGAGGAAGGCTACACCTTC
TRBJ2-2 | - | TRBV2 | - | CASSSQGTGELFF | TGTGCCAGCAGCTCCCAGGGGACCGGGGAGCTGTTTTTT
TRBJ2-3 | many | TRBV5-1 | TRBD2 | CASSWALAGADTQYF | TGCGCCAGCAGCTGGGCGTTAGCGGGGGCGGATACGCAGTATTTT
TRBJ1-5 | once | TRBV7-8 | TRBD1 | CASSLGTGKREPQHF | TGTGCCAGCAGCTTAGGGACAGGCAAAAGGGAGCCCCAGCATTTT
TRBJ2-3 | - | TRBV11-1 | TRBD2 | CASSLVGRGDTQYF | TGTGCCAGCAGCTTAGTAGGGAGGGGAGATACGCAGTATTTT
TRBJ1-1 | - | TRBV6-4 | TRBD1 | CASRLHGTGMTEAFF | TGTGCCAGCAGACTACACGGGACAGGGATGACTGAAGCTTTCTTT
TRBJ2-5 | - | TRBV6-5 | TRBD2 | CASSRAGEETQYF | TGTGCCAGCTCCCGCGCGGGGGAAGAGACCCAGTACTTC
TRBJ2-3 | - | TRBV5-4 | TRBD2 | CASSPGGAGALDTQYF | TGTGCCAGCAGCCCTGGGGGAGCGGGGGCGTTAGATACGCAGTATTTT
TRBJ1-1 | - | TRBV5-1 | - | CASSSQGGDTEAFF | TGCGCCAGCAGCTCCCAGGGTGGTGACACTGAAGCTTTCTTT
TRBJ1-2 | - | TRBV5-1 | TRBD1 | CASSHDTGGANYGYTF | TGCGCCAGCAGCCATGATACAGGGGGCGCTAACTATGGCTACACCTTC
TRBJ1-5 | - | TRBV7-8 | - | CASSHWADNQPQHF | TGTGCCAGCAGCCATTGGGCAGACAATCAGCCCCAGCATTTT
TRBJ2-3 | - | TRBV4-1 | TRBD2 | CASSQGLGLAGKYF | TGCGCCAGCAGCCAAGGTCTCGGACTAGCGGGGAAGTATTTT
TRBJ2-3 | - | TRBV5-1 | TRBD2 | CASSFFRGSGEFTDTQYF | TGCGCCAGCAGCTTCTTCCGGGGTAGCGGGGAGTTCACAGATACGCAGTATTTT
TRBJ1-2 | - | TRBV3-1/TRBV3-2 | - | CASSQKGGTNYGYTF | TGTGCCAGCAGCCAAAAAGGCGGGACCAACTATGGCTACACCTTC
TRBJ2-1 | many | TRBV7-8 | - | CASSLGQEHYNEQFF | TGTGCCAGCAGCTTAGGACAGGAACACTACAATGAGCAGTTCTTC
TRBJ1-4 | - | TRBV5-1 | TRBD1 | CASRDRVNEKLFF | TGCGCCAGTCGAGACAGGGTTAATGAAAAACTGTTTTTT
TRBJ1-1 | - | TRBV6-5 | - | CASSYRGGTEAFF | TGTGCCAGCAGTTACCGGGGAGGGACTGAAGCTTTCTTT
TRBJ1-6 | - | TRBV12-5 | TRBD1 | CASGFNSGQGASSPLHF | TGTGCTAGTGGTTTCAATTCGGGACAGGGGGCAAGTTCACCCCTCCACTTT
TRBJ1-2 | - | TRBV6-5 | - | CASRVIRGGGHGYTF | TGTGCCAGCAGGGTAATACGAGGGGGGGGCCATGGCTACACCTTC
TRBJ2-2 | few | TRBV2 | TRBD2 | CASSERSGGNTGELFF | TGTGCCAGCAGTGAAAGGAGCGGGGGAAACACCGGGGAGCTGTTTTTT
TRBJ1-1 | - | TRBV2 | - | CASRGQSNTEAFF | TGTGCCAGCAGAGGACAGAGTAACACTGAAGCTTTCTTT
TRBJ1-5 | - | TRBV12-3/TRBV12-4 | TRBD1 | CASSARGNQPQHF | TGTGCCAGCAGTGCCAGGGGGAATCAGCCCCAGCATTTT
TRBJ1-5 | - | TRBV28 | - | CASSASSGLDQPQHF | TGTGCCAGCAGTGCCTCTTCGGGTCTTGATCAGCCCCAGCATTTT
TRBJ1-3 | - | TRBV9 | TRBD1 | CASSAGGGNTIYF | TGTGCCAGCAGCGCAGGGGGTGGAAACACCATATATTTT
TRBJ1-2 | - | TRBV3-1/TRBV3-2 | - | CASSQGGGGGYTF | TGTGCCAGCAGCCAAGGCGGGGGGGGCGGCTACACCTTC
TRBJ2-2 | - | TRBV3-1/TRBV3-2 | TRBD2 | CASSQDLSGSIRELFF | TGTGCCAGCAGCCAAGATCTCAGCGGGAGTATAAGGGAGCTGTTTTTT
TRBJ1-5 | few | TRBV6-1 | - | CASSEGGGNQPQHF | TGTGCCAGCAGTGAAGGGGGGGGCAATCAGCCCCAGCATTTT
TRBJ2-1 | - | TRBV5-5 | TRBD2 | CASSLAHLAGIYNEQFF | TGTGCCAGCAGCTTGGCCCACCTAGCGGGAATCTACAATGAGCAGTTCTTC
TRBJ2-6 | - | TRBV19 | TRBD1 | CASSMTGGTGANVLTF | TGTGCCAGTAGTATGACAGGGGGAACTGGGGCCAACGTCCTGACTTTC
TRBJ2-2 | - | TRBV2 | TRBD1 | CASRRWGQGVTGELFF | TGTGCCAGCAGGAGGTGGGGACAGGGTGTCACCGGGGAGCTGTTTTTT
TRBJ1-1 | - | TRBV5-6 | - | CASSPVGRGTEAFF | TGTGCCAGCAGCCCTGTGGGGCGGGGAACTGAAGCTTTCTTT
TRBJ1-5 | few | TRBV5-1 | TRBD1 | CASSWGTGDGQPQHF | TGCGCCAGCAGCTGGGGGACAGGGGATGGCCAGCCCCAGCATTTT
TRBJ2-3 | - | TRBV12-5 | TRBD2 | CASGLVRTSGGATDTQYF | TGTGCTAGTGGTTTGGTAAGGACTAGCGGGGGGGCAACAGATACGCAGTATTTT
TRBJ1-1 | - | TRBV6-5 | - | CASSQFGDPATEAFF | TGTGCCAGCAGTCAATTCGGGGATCCCGCGACTGAAGCTTTCTTT
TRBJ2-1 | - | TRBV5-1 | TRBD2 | CASSLGASGSSYNEQFF | TGCGCCAGCAGCTTAGGGGCTAGCGGAAGCTCCTACAATGAGCAGTTCTTC
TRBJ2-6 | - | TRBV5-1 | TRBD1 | CASSLGDSSGANVLTF | TGCGCCAGCAGCTTGGGGGACAGCTCTGGGGCCAACGTCCTGACTTTC
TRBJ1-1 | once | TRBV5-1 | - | CARTRGGILDRYLNTEAFF | TGCGCCCGCACCCGGGGGGGGATCCTAGACCGCTATTTGAACACTGAAGCTTTCTTT